A selection of T cell receptor beta chains follows, all from one sample in a study of OX40 agonist ivuxolimab in advanced cancers. Produced via immunoSEQ multiplex PCR; TCRdb's table is partial and in-frame only. Here the sample spans under 100,000 clones, 90% being singletons. This specimen was CD4+ or CD8+ T cells sorted from blood, taken in a trial of the OX40 agonist ivuxolimab. The receptor source for this set is an adult with an advanced solid tumor such as melanoma, head and neck, liver or kidney cancer. CDR3s include the opening cysteine and the closing phenylalanine or tryptophan. Each record gives: V gene, CDR3 length, D gene, J gene, clone size, CDR3 protein, CDR3 DNA. A D gene is named only where the DNA matches it firmly. Rows give clone size only sometimes, using once, few, many, or a class for an expanded clone.

V: TRBV27; length: 15; D: TRBD1; J: TRBJ1-5; size: -; CDR3: CASRTTWGQGVPQHF; DNA: TGTGCCAGCAGAACCACTTGGGGACAGGGAGTGCCCCAGCATTTT
V: TRBV19; length: 15; D: -; J: TRBJ1-4; size: few; CDR3: CASSIQGIAHEKLFF; DNA: TGTGCCAGTAGTATACAGGGAATTGCTCATGAAAAACTGTTTTTT
V: TRBV28; length: 17; D: TRBD2; J: TRBJ2-6; size: -; CDR3: CASSFPSGRSGANVLTF; DNA: TGTGCCAGCAGTTTTCCTAGCGGGAGATCTGGGGCCAACGTCCTGACTTTC
V: TRBV7-3; length: 17; D: -; J: TRBJ1-1; size: once; CDR3: CASSPTGSRTANAEAFF; DNA: TGTGCCAGCAGCCCAACAGGCTCTCGGACGGCCAACGCTGAAGCTTTCTTT
V: TRBV15; length: 15; D: -; J: TRBJ2-7; size: -; CDR3: CATSRDQTHTGEQYF; DNA: TGTGCCACCAGCAGAGATCAAACACACACGGGCGAGCAGTACTTC
V: TRBV7-6; length: 15; D: -; J: TRBJ2-2; size: -; CDR3: CASSLRRSNTGELFF; DNA: TGTGCCAGCAGTCTTCGTAGAAGCAACACCGGGGAGCTGTTTTTT
V: TRBV6-6; length: 14; D: -; J: TRBJ2-5; size: -; CDR3: CASSLPVPSETQYF; DNA: TGTGCCAGCAGTTTGCCCGTGCCCTCAGAGACCCAGTACTTC
V: TRBV19; length: 15; D: TRBD1; J: TRBJ1-5; size: -; CDR3: CATRTQGQGEQPQHF; DNA: TGTGCCACGAGGACTCAGGGACAGGGAGAACAGCCCCAGCATTTT
V: TRBV5-6; length: 13; D: -; J: TRBJ1-1; size: -; CDR3: CASSFYGDTEAFF; DNA: TGTGCCAGCAGCTTCTATGGGGACACTGAAGCTTTCTTT
V: TRBV18; length: 13; D: -; J: TRBJ2-5; size: -; CDR3: CASSPGLRETQYF; DNA: TGTGCCAGCTCACCAGGGTTGAGGGAGACCCAGTACTTC
V: TRBV7-2; length: 14; D: -; J: TRBJ1-2; size: once; CDR3: CASSPTGVNYGYTF; DNA: TGTGCCAGCAGCCCAACGGGGGTTAACTATGGCTACACCTTC
V: TRBV6-1; length: 14; D: TRBD2; J: TRBJ2-7; size: -; CDR3: CASRIGRVSYEQYF; DNA: TGTGCCAGCAGAATAGGGAGGGTGTCCTACGAGCAGTACTTC
V: TRBV7-9; length: 15; D: -; J: TRBJ1-5; size: -; CDR3: CASSFTGTFNQPQHF; DNA: TGTGCCAGCAGCTTTACAGGGACATTCAATCAGCCCCAGCATTTT
V: TRBV29-1; length: 13; D: -; J: TRBJ1-1; size: once; CDR3: CSVDSGRDTEAFF; DNA: TGCAGCGTTGATTCCGGTAGGGACACTGAAGCTTTCTTT
V: TRBV9; length: 15; D: TRBD1; J: TRBJ1-3; size: -; CDR3: CASSAEQGYGNTIYF; DNA: TGTGCCAGCAGCGCAGAACAGGGGTACGGAAACACCATATATTTT
V: TRBV2; length: 13; D: TRBD1; J: TRBJ1-6; size: -; CDR3: CASSGTGTSPLHF; DNA: TGTGCCAGCAGTGGGACAGGGACTTCACCCCTCCACTTT
V: TRBV19; length: 19; D: TRBD2; J: TRBJ2-3; size: -; CDR3: CASSSTSGRARRSTDTQYF; DNA: TGTGCCAGTAGTAGTACTAGCGGGAGGGCCCGGAGAAGCACAGATACGCAGTATTTT
V: TRBV28; length: 14; D: TRBD2; J: TRBJ2-1; size: -; CDR3: CASSPGTRAVSKFF; DNA: TGTGCCAGCAGTCCTGGGACTAGAGCGGTGAGCAAGTTCTTC
V: TRBV5-1; length: 17; D: -; J: TRBJ1-1; size: -; CDR3: CASSLVHWTVENTEAFF; DNA: TGCGCCAGCAGCTTGGTTCACTGGACAGTAGAGAACACTGAAGCTTTCTTT
V: TRBV10-1; length: 13; D: -; J: TRBJ2-5; size: -; CDR3: CASSENIRETQYF; DNA: TGCGCCAGCAGTGAGAACATTAGGGAGACCCAGTACTTC
V: TRBV15; length: 15; D: -; J: TRBJ1-6; size: -; CDR3: CATSFTGVYNSPLHF; DNA: TGTGCCACCAGCTTTACAGGCGTTTATAATTCACCCCTCCACTTT
V: TRBV18; length: 16; D: -; J: TRBJ2-2; size: once; CDR3: CASSPGAGTNTGELFF; DNA: TGTGCCAGCTCACCGGGCGCGGGCACGAACACCGGGGAGCTGTTTTTT
V: TRBV7-2; length: 18; D: TRBD1; J: TRBJ1-2; size: -; CDR3: CASSLALHPGQGSYGYTF; DNA: TGTGCCAGCAGCTTAGCCCTACACCCCGGACAGGGCAGCTATGGCTACACCTTC
V: TRBV5-1; length: 13; D: TRBD1; J: TRBJ2-2; size: -; CDR3: CASSFRTGGELFF; DNA: TGCGCCAGCAGCTTCAGGACAGGTGGGGAGCTGTTTTTT
V: TRBV6-1; length: 13; D: -; J: TRBJ2-4; size: -; CDR3: CASSEYQGGIQYF; DNA: TGTGCCAGCAGTGAATACCAGGGAGGCATTCAGTACTTC
V: TRBV12-2; length: 13; D: -; J: TRBJ2-3; size: -; CDR3: CASRLGLADTQYF; DNA: TGTGCAAGTCGCTTAGGCTTGGCAGATACGCAGTATTTT
V: TRBV9; length: 15; D: -; J: TRBJ2-2; size: -; CDR3: CASSIRQTNTGELFF; DNA: TGTGCCAGCAGCATACGACAGACGAACACCGGGGAGCTGTTTTTT
V: TRBV5-6; length: 17; D: TRBD2; J: TRBJ2-1; size: -; CDR3: CASSLASGGRSNNEQFF; DNA: TGTGCCAGCAGCTTGGCCAGCGGGGGCCGTTCGAACAATGAGCAGTTCTTC
V: TRBV2; length: 16; D: -; J: TRBJ2-6; size: -; CDR3: CASRLEGGAGANVLTF; DNA: TGTGCCAGCAGGCTGGAGGGGGGGGCTGGGGCCAACGTCCTGACTTTC
V: TRBV5-1; length: 13; D: -; J: TRBJ2-2; size: -; CDR3: CASSPQATGELFF; DNA: TGCGCCAGCAGCCCCCAGGCCACCGGGGAGCTGTTTTTT
V: TRBV7-2; length: 14; D: -; J: TRBJ2-5; size: once; CDR3: CASSLRTHQETQYF; DNA: TGTGCCAGCAGCTTACGAACGCACCAAGAGACCCAGTACTTC
V: TRBV25-1; length: 15; D: -; J: TRBJ1-6; size: -; CDR3: CASSEYGGTYSPLHF; DNA: TGTGCCAGCAGTGAATATGGAGGGACCTACTCACCCCTCCACTTT
V: TRBV6-5; length: 13; D: -; J: TRBJ2-4; size: -; CDR3: CASRETGADIQYF; DNA: TGTGCCAGCAGAGAGACAGGCGCAGACATTCAGTACTTC
V: TRBV9; length: 12; D: -; J: TRBJ2-7; size: once; CDR3: CASGTGFYEQYF; DNA: TGTGCCAGCGGAACAGGATTCTACGAGCAGTACTTC
V: TRBV27; length: 16; D: TRBD1; J: TRBJ1-6; size: -; CDR3: CASSAGTGTYNSPLHF; DNA: TGTGCCAGCAGTGCGGGGACAGGGACCTATAATTCACCCCTCCACTTT
V: TRBV15; length: 16; D: -; J: TRBJ2-5; size: -; CDR3: CATSRARSGVGYPQYF; DNA: TGTGCCACCAGCAGAGCCAGATCCGGGGTAGGCTATCCCCAGTACTTC
V: TRBV25-1; length: 15; D: -; J: TRBJ2-1; size: -; CDR3: CASSEWGGTGAEQFF; DNA: TGTGCCAGCAGTGAATGGGGGGGGACAGGAGCAGAGCAGTTCTTC
V: TRBV18; length: 15; D: -; J: TRBJ2-2; size: -; CDR3: CASSPSGSNTGELFF; DNA: TGTGCCAGCTCACCCAGCGGATCGAACACCGGGGAGCTGTTTTTT
V: TRBV9; length: 13; D: -; J: TRBJ2-5; size: -; CDR3: CASSVGGTGTQYF; DNA: TGTGCCAGCAGCGTGGGCGGGACGGGGACCCAGTACTTC
V: TRBV11-1; length: 18; D: TRBD1; J: TRBJ2-6; size: -; CDR3: CASSQDRGRTSGANVLTF; DNA: TGTGCCAGCAGCCAGGACAGGGGGCGGACTTCTGGGGCCAACGTCCTGACTTTC
V: TRBV28; length: 14; D: -; J: TRBJ1-1; size: -; CDR3: CASSSGREFTEAFF; DNA: TGTGCCAGCAGTTCCGGGCGCGAGTTTACTGAAGCTTTCTTT
V: TRBV6-5; length: 13; D: TRBD2; J: TRBJ2-7; size: -; CDR3: CASGGGNLYEQYF; DNA: TGTGCCAGCGGGGGGGGGAACCTCTACGAGCAGTACTTC
V: TRBV6-1; length: 15; D: -; J: TRBJ1-5; size: once; CDR3: CASSGGDISNQPQHF; DNA: TGTGCCAGCAGCGGGGGGGACATCAGCAATCAGCCCCAGCATTTT
V: TRBV10-3; length: 14; D: -; J: TRBJ2-7; size: -; CDR3: CAISDLKGRGEQYF; DNA: TGTGCCATCAGTGATTTGAAGGGAAGGGGCGAGCAGTACTTC
V: TRBV7-9; length: 15; D: -; J: TRBJ2-7; size: -; CDR3: CASSSEQFRPYEQYF; DNA: TGTGCCAGCAGCTCAGAGCAGTTTCGGCCCTACGAGCAGTACTTC
V: TRBV6-1; length: 18; D: TRBD2; J: TRBJ2-7; size: -; CDR3: CASSDRASGRVLTYEQYF; DNA: TGTGCCAGCAGTGATCGGGCTAGCGGGAGGGTGCTTACCTACGAGCAGTACTTC
V: TRBV13; length: 16; D: TRBD1; J: TRBJ1-2; size: -; CDR3: CASSRDRGRSIYGYTF; DNA: TGTGCCAGCAGCCGAGACAGGGGGCGTTCGATCTATGGCTACACCTTC
V: TRBV7-9; length: 15; D: TRBD2; J: TRBJ2-7; size: -; CDR3: CASSLDSGGAYEQYF; DNA: TGTGCCAGCAGCTTAGATAGCGGGGGGGCCTACGAGCAGTACTTC
V: TRBV28; length: 15; D: -; J: TRBJ2-7; size: -; CDR3: CASRDRGLIGYEQYF; DNA: TGTGCCAGCAGAGACCGCGGACTCATAGGTTACGAGCAGTACTTC
V: TRBV19; length: 20; D: TRBD2; J: TRBJ2-2; size: -; CDR3: CASSIARWGLAGGLTGELFF; DNA: TGTGCCAGTAGTATAGCGCGATGGGGACTAGCGGGAGGTCTGACCGGGGAGCTGTTTTTT
V: TRBV11-2; length: 14; D: -; J: TRBJ2-3; size: -; CDR3: CASSLDRATDTQYF; DNA: TGTGCCAGCAGCTTAGATCGGGCCACAGATACGCAGTATTTT
V: TRBV7-2; length: 15; D: -; J: TRBJ1-3; size: -; CDR3: CASSLAGGSGNTIYF; DNA: TGTGCCAGCAGCTTAGCAGGAGGCTCTGGAAACACCATATATTTT